A single sample gave rise to the 17 T cell receptor beta chains below, sequenced in a study of Graves' ophthalmopathy and Graves' hyperthyroidism. As the template, RNA transcripts were used to amplify TCR beta CDR3 regions. First-round RT-PCR used HTBI primers; second-round multiplex PCR followed. MiXCR, applied by TCRdb to the multiplex PCR reads, yields one record per CDR3 protein. The sample has about 740,000 distinct CDR3 sequences, approximately 40% seen once. Sequenced: peripheral blood. The receptors come from an adult man with Graves' ophthalmopathy.

This clonotype appeared a few times. V usage is TRBV7-8 and J usage is TRBJ2-5; D may be TRBD1 (5 bases). Trimming shortened V by 5 bases and J by 5 bases, and 21 bases separated the two germline ends. The CDR3 runs 16 residues. The germline gives CDR1 SGHVS, CDR2 FQNEAQ. CDR3 DNA sequence: TGTGCCAGCAGCCATCAGGGTAATAACGTTGTGGAGACCCAGTACTTC. Translating gives CASSHQGNNVVETQYF.

This clonotype came up once. CDR3 sequence (DNA): TGCAGCGTTGACGCGGAGAGAGAGACCCAGTACTTC. Its protein is CSVDAERETQYF. The V and J genes are TRBV29-1 and TRBJ2-5; D is ambiguous. Germline CDR1 reads SQVTM; CDR2 reads ANQGSEA. Deletions cut 3 bases from V and 4 bases from J, with 9 bases between. The CDR3 sequence is 12 residues long.

The sample holds a few counts of this clonotype. The gene calls are TRBV12-3 or TRBV12-4 and TRBJ2-2; TRBD1 is a possible D gene (5 bases). The CDR3 is 17 amino acids. The V end was cut by 3 bases, the J end by 1 base, with 15 bases between. This CDR3 reads CASSFRRTGLNTGELFF. The CDR3 DNA reads as TGTGCCAGCAGTTTCCGTCGAACAGGCTTGAACACCGGGGAGCTGTTTTTT.

The rearrangement links TRBV2 to TRBJ1-5; D possibly corresponds to TRBD1 (6 bases). Germline loops: CDR1 SNHLY, CDR2 FYNNEI. V was clipped by 4 bases and J by 6 bases, with 22 bases between them. The CDR3 contains 17 residues. The CDR3 DNA follows: TGTGCCAGCAGTGGCAGTTTTCTAGGGGGATTTGTTCAGCCCCAGCATTTT. Translated, it gives CASSGSFLGGFVQPQHF.

The chain uses TRBV6-1 and TRBJ2-7; 10 nucleotides match TRBD2. The CDR3 loop spans 15 amino acids. J gave up 1 base and V 6 bases, and 6 bases lay outside the gene matches. The V gene's germline CDR1 is MNHNS and CDR2 SASEGT. DNA of the CDR3: TGTGCCAGCAGAGGACCTAGCGGGAGTTCCTACGAGCAGTACTTC. Translated: CASRGPSGSSYEQYF.

There are many counts of this clonotype. The chain recombines TRBV20-1 with TRBJ2-6; 10 bases agree with TRBD2. Germline CDR1 reads DFQATT; CDR2 reads SNEGSKA (reference sequence). The CDR3 length is 18 residues. The V gene end was trimmed by 6 bases and the J gene end by 4 bases; junction bases not matched to a gene: 15. The CDR3 DNA follows: TGCAGTGCCCACCCGGGGCTAGCGGGAGTGTTCGGGGCCAACGTCCTGACTTTC. Its protein is CSAHPGLAGVFGANVLTF.

V is TRBV29-1 and J is TRBJ1-1; D perhaps matches TRBD1 (6 bases). CDR1 and CDR2 (germline): SQVTM, ANQGSEA. The CDR3 loop spans 10 amino acids. V gave up 8 bases and J gave up 7 bases, with 11 bases separating them. The CDR3 region has the DNA TGCAGCTTATGGACAGTTGAAGCTTTCTTT. Protein: CSLWTVEAFF.

This clonotype appeared many times. The gene calls are TRBV7-3 and TRBJ1-4, with TRBD1 as a possible D gene (6 bases). V was cut by 2 bases and J by 10 bases, with 11 bases left in between. Looked up from germline, CDR1 is SGHTA and CDR2 is FQGTGA. This CDR3 has 13 residues. The DNA of the CDR3 is TGTGCCAGCAGCTTATCACAGGGCGGAAAACTGTTTTTT. It specifies CASSLSQGGKLFF.

Concerning this clonotype: A read error may be the cause here, since a much bigger clone is one base away. The rearrangement uses TRBV10-3 and TRBJ2-7; D perhaps matches TRBD1 (7 bases). V lost 8 bases and J 5 bases, leaving 16 bases between the germline ends. Germline assignment: CDR1 ENHRY and CDR2 SYGVKD. The CDR3 runs to 13 residues. CDR3 nucleotide sequence: TGTGCCATCGGGCGGGACAGCGGCGACGAGCAGTACTTC. This gives the protein CAIGRDSGDEQYF.

The sample holds a few counts of this clonotype. The V gene is TRBV10-3, the J gene TRBJ2-5; perhaps TRBD2 as D (6 bases). V was cut by 10 bases and J by 3 bases, with 24 bases left in between. This CDR3 comprises 16 residues. The germline V gene encodes CDR1 ENHRY and CDR2 SYGVKD. CDR3 residues: CASSPRAGLAKETQYF. DNA for the CDR3: TGTGCCAGCAGCCCTCGTGCGGGATTGGCCAAAGAGACCCAGTACTTC.

As to this clonotype: The junction departs from germline at one end; a sequencing error may be responsible. The J gene is TRBJ1-2, the V gene TRBV10-3; TRBD1 matches at 7 bases. CDR1 ENHRY and CDR2 SYGVKD come from the germline V gene. CDR3 length: 16 residues. CDR3 sequence: CASSLAPQGHGYGYTF. The CDR3 DNA reads TGTGCCAGCAGTTTAGCCCCACAGGGGCATGGCTATGGCTACACCTTC.

CDR3 nucleotide sequence: TGCAGTGCCAAAAGACAGGGGGGGTACCAAGAGACCCAGTACTTC. It codes for CSAKRQGGYQETQYF. The J gene is TRBJ2-5, the V gene TRBV20-1; 9 bases are a match to TRBD1. Germline CDR1 and CDR2: DFQATT and SNEGSKA (reference sequence). This CDR3 has 15 residues. V was pared by 6 bases and J by 0 bases, with 8 bases of the junction left unmatched.

A few counts support this clonotype. This chain's CDR3 is CASSLAVGGWAEAFF. In nucleotides, the CDR3 is TGTGCCAGCAGCTTAGCGGTAGGGGGATGGGCTGAAGCTTTCTTT. The gene calls are TRBV7-9 and TRBJ1-1; D might be TRBD1 (6 bases). This CDR3 contains 15 residues. CDR1 SEHNR and CDR2 FQNEAQ come from the germline V gene (reference sequence). V was clipped by 0 bases and J by 6 bases, with 14 bases between them.

This sequence joins TRBV19 and TRBJ2-7; 7 bases fit TRBD2. The ends lost 6 bases at V and 1 base at J; junction bases unmatched: 6. The CDR3 is 14 residues long. Germline V gene data show CDR1 as LNHDA and CDR2 as SQIVND (reference sequence). CDR3 sequence: CASSIQRGSYEQYF. CDR3 bases: TGTGCCAGTAGCATTCAGCGGGGTTCCTACGAGCAGTACTTC.

The J gene is TRBJ1-2, the V gene TRBV13; possibly TRBD1 for D (5 bases). The CDR3 has 15 amino acids. Germline CDR1 reads PRHDT; CDR2 reads FYEKMQ (reference sequence). The V end was cut by 5 bases, the J end by 4 bases, with 17 bases between. CDR3 residues: CASSEARQGGYGYTF. As DNA, the CDR3 is TGTGCCAGCAGCGAGGCCCGGCAGGGTGGCTATGGCTACACCTTC.

At least ten counts were recorded for this clonotype. The V call is TRBV7-9, the J call TRBJ1-1; D is uncertain. This CDR3 comprises 14 residues. The germline V gene has CDR1 SEHNR and CDR2 FQNEAQ (reference sequence). V lost 2 bases to trimming and J lost 5 bases, with 12 bases between them. The CDR3 protein is CASSLFSSGTEAFF. CDR3 bases: TGTGCCAGCAGCTTATTTAGTAGCGGGACTGAAGCTTTCTTT.

This clonotype was observed a handful of times. The chain combines TRBV10-3 with TRBJ1-5, with D uncertain. The CDR3 loop spans 14 amino acids. From germline, CDR1 is ENHRY and CDR2 SYGVKD. V lost 0 bases, J lost 1 base, and 4 bases lay in between. CDR3 sequence (DNA): TGTGCCATCAGTGAGTCGACCAGCAATCAGCCCCAGCATTTT. Translated: CAISESTSNQPQHF.